Following are 13 T cell receptor beta chains from one sample sequenced in a study of T-cell memory formation after mild COVID-19. TCRdb independently ran MiXCR on the 5' RACE reads; one entry per CDR3 protein. The sample lists about 500,000 distinct CDR3 sequences; roughly 20% were seen once. The sample taken for sequencing was PBMCs or a T cell subset sorted from them (not recorded which). The receptors come from an adult woman who had mild COVID-19 (a few samples of this study predate the infection). Cell type and time point are not known.

This rearrangement joins TRBV15 to TRBJ1-1, with D possibly TRBD1 on 5 matching bases. This CDR3 region has 14 residues. Germline values: CDR1 LNHNV, CDR2 YYDKDF (reference sequence). Trimming pared 0 bases from V and 6 bases from J, leaving 11 bases between. CDR3 in DNA: TGTGCCACCAGCAGAGAACGGGGACCCCCTGAAGCTTTCTTT. Protein sequence: CATSRERGPPEAFF.

The J gene is TRBJ1-2, the V gene TRBV20-1; D uncertain. The germline gives CDR1 DFQATT, CDR2 SNEGSKA (reference sequence). V was cut by 3 bases and J by 4 bases, with 9 bases left in between. The CDR3 is 12 residues long. CDR3 sequence (DNA): TGCAGTGCTAGCATCGGTCGCTATGGCTACACCTTC. It is translated as CSASIGRYGYTF.

The table lists this clonotype with a few counts. This rearrangement joins TRBV7-2 to TRBJ1-2, with unresolved D. This CDR3 spans 13 amino acids. Germline V gene lookup returns CDR1 SGHTA and CDR2 FQGNSA. The V end lost 1 base, the J end lost 4 bases, and 7 bases lay between the germline ends. The CDR3 DNA is TGTGCCAGCAGCTTAGAGAGACCCTATGGCTACACCTTC. Translated, it gives CASSLERPYGYTF. Looking up the rest from reference TRBV7-2 and TRBJ1-2 gives the full variable domain: GAGVSQSPSNKVTEKGKDVELRCDPISGHTALYWYRQSLGQGLEFLIYFQGNSAPDKSGLPSDRFSAERTGGSVSTLTIQRTQQEDSAVYLCASSLERPYGYTFGSGTRLTVV.

The genes are TRBV6-6 and TRBJ2-1; 16 bases align to TRBD2. Unmatched junction bases numbered 6, after V lost 6 bases and J lost 4 bases. The CDR3 has 17 residues. Germline V gene sequence: CDR1 MNHNY, CDR2 SVGAGI (reference sequence). In nucleotides, the CDR3 is TGTGCCAGCAGGTTAGGGACTAGCGGGAGGGGGTACAATGAGCAGTTCTTC. Its protein is CASRLGTSGRGYNEQFF.

This clonotype has just a few counts. DNA for the CDR3: TGTGCCAGCAGCTCCGGACAGGGGGCAAGGCCCCAGCATTTT. Its protein product is CASSSGQGARPQHF. The rearrangement joins TRBV7-9 to TRBJ1-5, with 11 nucleotides matching TRBD1. V lost 4 bases and J lost 9; bases outside the gene matches: 5. The CDR3 consists of 14 residues. The germline gives CDR1 SEHNR, CDR2 FQNEAQ (reference sequence).

This clonotype was seen more than once but under ten times. The chain uses TRBV6-5 and TRBJ2-5; 8 positions match TRBD1. J gave up 5 bases and V 7 bases, and 6 bases lay outside the gene matches. The CDR3 sequence is 13 residues long. Germline CDR1 and CDR2: MNHEY and SVGAGI. The CDR3 region is CASTGQGRETQYF. As DNA, the CDR3 is TGTGCCAGCACCGGACAGGGAAGGGAGACCCAGTACTTC.

This clonotype occurred a few times. The genes are TRBV14 and TRBJ2-3; D unresolved. This CDR3 region has 11 residues. The ends were cut back, 4 bases at V and 5 bases at J, with 4 bases in the middle. Germline V lookup: CDR1 SGHDN, CDR2 FVKESK. The CDR3 reads CASSRQDTQYF. DNA of the CDR3: TGTGCCAGCAGCCGCCAAGATACGCAGTATTTT.

This clonotype was recorded at least ten times. The chain has TRBV7-2 and TRBJ2-3; D is unclear. Trimming took 5 bases from V and 4 from J, leaving 7 bases between them. Germline CDR1 and CDR2: SGHTA and FQGNSA. The CDR3 has 12 residues. CDR3 amino acids: CASSPYPDTQYF. The CDR3 DNA sequence: TGTGCCAGCAGCCCATATCCAGATACGCAGTATTTT.

The chain couples TRBV5-1 to TRBJ2-3; no clear D gene. In germline, CDR1 is SGHRS, CDR2 YFSETQ. Deletions cut 0 bases from V and 2 bases from J, with 7 bases between. The CDR3 extends over 14 amino acids. CDR3 amino acids: CASSLGHNTDTQYF. CDR3 DNA: TGCGCCAGCAGCTTGGGGCATAACACAGATACGCAGTATTTT.

J is TRBJ2-7 and V is TRBV12-3 or TRBV12-4, with TRBD2 as a possible D gene (5 bases). V dropped 5 bases and J dropped 5 bases, with 19 bases sitting between them. This CDR3 is built from 15 residues. The CDR3 nucleotides are TGTGCCAGCAGTCCTCCCCGGAGCGGCCCCCACGAGCAGTACTTC. Amino acids: CASSPPRSGPHEQYF.

This clonotype was observed at least ten times. The chain carries TRBV7-2 and TRBJ2-1, with 8 bases matching TRBD2. The CDR3 is 16 amino acids. Germline V gene data show CDR1 as SGHTA and CDR2 as FQGNSA. Losses at the gene ends were 2 bases for V and 1 base for J; bases not matched to a gene: 4. CDR3 residues: CASSLLGGGSYNEQFF. In DNA, the CDR3 is TGTGCCAGCAGCTTATTGGGCGGGGGGTCCTACAATGAGCAGTTCTTC.

The chain is built from TRBV12-3 or TRBV12-4 and TRBJ1-4; D possibly corresponds to TRBD1 (6 bases). This CDR3 has 14 residues. Between the trimmed V and J ends, which lost 3 bases and 8 bases, there was a span of 13 bases. The CDR3 region has the DNA TGTGCCAGCAGTTTGAGCACAGGGAAGGAAAAACTGTTTTTT. Protein: CASSLSTGKEKLFF.

This clonotype has just a few counts. This chain links TRBV27 with TRBJ2-1; a weak D match, TRBD2 (6 bases). The CDR3 sequence is 16 residues long. Per germline, CDR1 MNHEY and CDR2 SMNVEV (reference sequence). Trimming removed 1 base at V and 4 bases at J, with 14 bases between. CDR3 nucleotide sequence: TGTGCCAGCAGTTTATTTGCCGGGAGTAAGTACAATGAGCAGTTCTTC. This codes for CASSLFAGSKYNEQFF.